This section outlines one TCR beta chain sequence together with its context. Its cognate antigen has yet to be identified. No base quality values were provided; no much bigger clone lies one nucleotide off. TCRbeta CDR3 regions were amplified from genomic DNA by a two-step, bias-controlled multiplex PCR. Primers specific for every TRBV and TRBJ gene segment were used in the multiplex PCR. The immunoSEQ Assay was used to generate the TCRbeta repertoire data. The paper's data handling went like this. To merge closely related sequences, reads went through filtering and clustering using a relative-frequency ratio and a modified nearest-neighbor algorithm. IMGT annotation was the basis for assigning V, D and J genes to CDR3 sequences. Template counts were quantified against synthetic TCR CDR3 analog sequences and normalized for PCR amplification bias. Only unique productive sequences, defined as in-frame CDR3 sequences without stop codons, were included in the analyses. The immunoSEQ Analyzer software was used to compute clonality, defined as 1 minus Pielou's evenness, and iChao1 richness. Statistical testing was performed in JMP, using Student's t-test or a non-parametric test depending on Shapiro-Wilk normality results. The table was pulled from immuneACCESS by TCRdb, which kept in-frame rearrangements only. Such tables lose some clones; where checked, under half of the loss comes from unresolved V genes, and the rest has no known cause. The D gene and trimming were derived from the DNA, and the V and J assignments and clone size from that table. This sample is represented by about 7,000 clones; roughly 98% of them were singletons. The top ten clonotypes cover around 0.33% of the sample.

This specimen comes from a study of naive CD8 T cells in extremely preterm neonates (dated by TCRdb to about 2017). Some background on the complete study: The age range of the adult participants is stated as 25-50 years in the abstract but as 20-50 years in the methods. TCRbeta CDR3 repertoires of sorted naive CD8+ T cells were compared across four age groups: extremely preterm neonates, term neonates, young children and adults. The paper's findings and limits, for the study overall: Compared with the older groups, preterm CDR3s were shorter and closer to germline, carrying fewer N additions and showing less junctional trimming. Prospective longitudinal studies of preterm and term neonates were called for by the authors so that T cell development could be tracked within individuals. A small sample size and variable productive template counts among preterm samples were noted by the authors as limitations. A larger fraction of CDR3 nucleotide sequences was shared among preterm neonates (roughly 2.5%) than among term neonates (about 0.4%), young children (0.03%) and adults (about 0.01%). Significantly lower iChao1 richness than in all other age groups (p < 0.05) and an even clone distribution were observed in preterm neonates, indicating a less rich repertoire.

The peripheral blood donors were five healthy children aged about 15-56 months who were having elective routine surgery, plus five healthy nonsmoking adults. The adult controls were healthy nonsmokers aged about 19-50 years, with a median age of roughly 39 years. A FACSAria III cell sorter was used to sort live, Annexin V-negative naive CD8+ T cells (CD3+CD8+CD45RA+CCR7+). Each sample yielded roughly 18,000 to 110,000 sorted naive CD8+ T cells. Ficoll-Paque density gradient centrifugation of diluted blood was used to isolate mononuclear cells. Mononuclear cells were cryopreserved in about 10% DMSO with about 90% FBS and stored long term at -150°C before sorting. After thawing, cells were stained with Annexin V along with antibodies against CD3, CD8, CCR7 and CD45RA. The DNeasy Blood and Tissue Kit was used to extract genomic DNA from sorted cell pellets that had been snap-frozen. V is pared back by 0 bases and J by 4 bases, with 16 bases lying between the germline termini. CDR1 is given as SGHNT and CDR2 as YYREEE, both from the germline V gene (reference sequence). From the cysteine up to the phenylalanine, the CDR3 has a length of 17 residues. Only CDR3 DNA is held: 51 bases, read in frame from base 1.

Sequenced input: naive CD8+ T cells from blood. The chain links TRBV5-4 with TRBJ2-2, and the D gene may be TRBD1, 6 bases matching. This sequence originates from a human donor in good health. The CDR3 region has the sequence CASSLEMGRGGTGELFF. The DNA sequence follows: TGTGCCAGCAGCTTGGAAATGGGCAGGGGCGGCACCGGGGAGCTGTTTTTT.